This note documents a single T cell receptor (beta chain) sequence. The length of the CDR3 is 13 residues. Germline values: CDR1 SNHLY, CDR2 FYNNEI. V lost 5 bases, J lost 1 base, and 8 bases lay in between. What was sequenced were expressed TCRB transcripts, since all of the isolated RNA had been reverse transcribed. Profiling relied on immunoSEQ multiplex PCR, and the TCRdb table lists in-frame clones only, not all of them. The repertoire holds around 450,000 clones, 11% seen once, with less than 0.06% in the top ten. The data were obtained in a study of beta chain features in type 1 diabetes. The sequenced sample consisted of naive CD4+ T cells from blood. The chain recombines TRBV2 with TRBJ1-1; no clear D gene. This receptor was obtained from a woman aged 18-30 years in good health. The CDR3 is CASSTETNTEAFF. The CDR3 nucleotides are TGTGCCAGCAGTACAGAAACGAACACTGAAGCTTTCTTT.